This T cell receptor beta chain was sequenced during a study of CD8 T cells in ankylosing spondylitis. In making TCR beta libraries, quantitative 5'-RACE with molecular barcodes was used. Each CDR3 protein is one row after TCRdb ran MiXCR on the 5' RACE reads. The table has some 70,000 distinct CDR3 sequences, approximately 5% seen once. This clonotype was detected ten times or more. Its antigen is unidentified. Findings and limits, study-wide: What appeared characteristic of ankylosing spondylitis blood was a TCR beta motif of eight or nine highly homologous variants. Clones tied to disease were said to be significantly enriched in matched ankylosing spondylitis synovial fluid. Clones linked to disease, bearing a CD8+ phenotype, were relatively rare in peripheral blood.

The CDR3 length is 18 residues. J lost 0 bases, V lost 1 base, and 2 bases had no gene match. CDR1 is SGHAT, CDR2 FQNNGV, per germline. This sequence was found in a male donor with ankylosing spondylitis or in good health (not recorded which). The sample comprised blood, either unsorted or a sorted T cell fraction (not recorded which). This chain connects TRBV11-2 to TRBJ2-3, with TRBD2 identical over 15 bases. The CDR3 spells CASSLGTSGGGSTDTQYF. The CDR3 DNA follows: TGTGCCAGCAGCTTAGGGACTAGCGGGGGGGGTAGCACAGATACGCAGTATTTT.